Listed below are T cell receptor beta chains from one sample, sequenced in a study of T cell responses to AZD1222 COVID-19 vaccine. Assay used: immunoSEQ multiplex PCR; TCRdb lists only in-frame clones, some missing. The data contain 95,000 to 150,000 clones, 80% to 95% of them singletons. The source material was peripheral blood, sampled 28 days after the second AZD1222 dose. The receptors originated from an adult who received the AZD1222 COVID-19 vaccine. Each CDR3 is given with its conserved first and last residue. D genes are given only for firm matches. Only some rows state a clone size, as once, few, many or a class for expanded clones.

J,V,D,size,CDR3,DNA
TRBJ1-2,TRBV28,NA,NA,CASSPAQTGNYGYTF,TGTGCCAGCAGCCCCGCCCAGACCGGAAACTATGGCTACACCTTC
TRBJ1-1,TRBV28,TRBD1,NA,CASSLTGRTEAFF,TGTGCCAGCAGTTTGACAGGGAGGACTGAAGCTTTCTTT
TRBJ2-1,TRBV28,NA,NA,CASSVTVGYNEQFF,TGTGCCAGCAGTGTGACAGTTGGGTACAATGAGCAGTTCTTC
TRBJ2-4,TRBV7-2,NA,once,CASSLTGTRNIQYF,TGTGCCAGCAGTCTTACCGGGACACGCAACATTCAGTACTTC
TRBJ2-7,TRBV27,NA,once,CASSPTYRGGYEQYF,TGTGCCAGCAGCCCAACCTACAGGGGAGGCTACGAGCAGTACTTC
TRBJ1-4,TRBV6-6,NA,NA,CASSLGGAANEKLFF,TGTGCCAGCAGTTTGGGGGGGGCCGCTAATGAAAAACTGTTTTTT
TRBJ2-7,TRBV21-1,NA,NA,CASNPGYEQYF,TGTGCCAGCAACCCAGGTTACGAGCAGTACTTC
TRBJ2-5,TRBV5-1,NA,NA,CASSLYRGETQYF,TGCGCCAGCAGCTTATACCGGGGGGAGACCCAGTACTTC
TRBJ1-3,TRBV28,TRBD1,NA,CASRPSGGRGTGNTIYF,TGTGCCAGCAGACCTTCTGGAGGCAGGGGGACTGGAAACACCATATATTTT
TRBJ1-1,TRBV5-1,NA,once,CASSFGSSNTEAFF,TGCGCCAGCAGCTTCGGCAGCTCGAACACTGAAGCTTTCTTT
TRBJ1-3,TRBV9,NA,NA,CASSVSGAGNTIYF,TGTGCCAGCAGCGTTTCTGGGGCTGGAAACACCATATATTTT
TRBJ2-7,TRBV5-4,NA,few,CASSNTYEQYF,TGTGCCAGCAGCAACACCTACGAGCAGTACTTC
TRBJ2-7,TRBV7-2,TRBD1,NA,CASSLPLDRGTYEQYF,TGTGCCAGCAGCTTACCCCTGGACAGGGGGACCTACGAGCAGTACTTC
TRBJ2-7,TRBV3-1/TRBV3-2,NA,once,CASGIGGRPGYEQYF,TGTGCCAGCGGTATCGGTGGGAGGCCTGGGTACGAGCAGTACTTC
TRBJ2-2,TRBV7-6,TRBD2,NA,CASSLAQAGATGELFF,TGTGCCAGCAGCTTAGCTCAAGCGGGAGCCACCGGGGAGCTGTTTTTT
TRBJ1-6,TRBV7-8,NA,NA,CASSLASKGGSYNSPLHF,TGTGCCAGCAGCTTAGCGTCGAAGGGAGGTTCCTATAATTCACCCCTCCACTTT
TRBJ1-1,TRBV18,NA,NA,CASSPLQGEGVNTEAFF,TGTGCCAGCTCACCTCTTCAGGGAGAAGGGGTTAACACTGAAGCTTTCTTT
TRBJ1-1,TRBV9,NA,NA,CASSKVEGTEAFF,TGTGCCAGCAGCAAGGTGGAGGGCACTGAAGCTTTCTTT
TRBJ1-1,TRBV19,TRBD1,NA,CAIQWGQMNTEAFF,TGTGCCATCCAATGGGGACAGATGAACACTGAAGCTTTCTTT
TRBJ2-1,TRBV14,NA,NA,CASSQRRDWYNEQFF,TGTGCCAGCAGCCAACGAAGGGATTGGTACAATGAGCAGTTCTTC
TRBJ1-2,TRBV5-6,NA,NA,CASSLSGYGYTF,TGTGCCAGCAGCTTGTCAGGCTATGGCTACACCTTC
TRBJ2-7,TRBV5-5,NA,NA,CASSRGTAAEQYF,TGTGCCAGCAGCCGCGGGACAGCGGCGGAGCAGTACTTC
TRBJ1-6,TRBV3-1/TRBV3-2,NA,NA,CASSQDHWQRPNSPLHF,TGTGCCAGCAGCCAAGATCATTGGCAGAGGCCGAATTCACCCCTCCACTTT
TRBJ1-1,TRBV2,NA,NA,CASSAGHPNTEAFF,TGTGCCAGCAGTGCGGGACACCCCAACACTGAAGCTTTCTTT
TRBJ1-3,TRBV29-1,NA,NA,CSGTYSGNTIYF,TGCAGCGGGACCTACTCTGGAAACACCATATATTTT
TRBJ1-1,TRBV6-1,NA,NA,CASSDLQGYTEAFF,TGTGCCAGCAGTGACCTCCAGGGTTACACTGAAGCTTTCTTT
TRBJ1-4,TRBV10-3,TRBD1,NA,CAISPGQNNEKLFF,TGTGCCATCAGCCCGGGACAGAATAATGAAAAACTGTTTTTT
TRBJ2-4,TRBV11-3,NA,NA,CASSLKRREAKNIQYF,TGTGCCAGCAGCTTAAAAAGAAGGGAAGCCAAAAACATTCAGTACTTC
TRBJ2-7,TRBV12-3/TRBV12-4,NA,NA,CASSLARVEQYF,TGTGCCAGCAGTTTAGCTAGGGTCGAGCAGTACTTC
TRBJ1-2,TRBV5-4,NA,NA,CASSLPGTYGYTF,TGTGCCAGCAGCTTACCGGGGACCTATGGCTACACCTTC
TRBJ1-5,TRBV2,TRBD1,NA,CASSEGQGSNQPQHF,TGTGCCAGCAGTGAGGGACAGGGCAGCAATCAGCCCCAGCATTTT
TRBJ2-3,TRBV24-1,TRBD2,once,CATSDLRAGEMDTQYF,TGTGCCACCAGTGATTTGCGAGCGGGAGAGATGGATACGCAGTATTTT
TRBJ2-3,TRBV5-1,NA,NA,CASSLAGGPGPDTQYF,TGCGCCAGCAGCTTGGCTGGAGGGCCAGGCCCAGATACGCAGTATTTT
TRBJ2-7,TRBV29-1,TRBD2,once,CSAVTMEAGDEQYF,TGCAGCGCGGTGACTATGGAAGCGGGAGACGAGCAGTACTTC
TRBJ2-7,TRBV2,TRBD2,NA,CASSDARTSGSYEQYF,TGTGCCAGCAGTGATGCTAGGACTAGCGGGAGTTACGAGCAGTACTTC
TRBJ1-1,TRBV11-2,NA,NA,CASSINMNTEAFF,TGTGCCAGCAGCATAAACATGAACACTGAAGCTTTCTTT
TRBJ2-7,TRBV28,NA,NA,CASSLEVPYEQYF,TGTGCCAGCAGTTTAGAGGTGCCCTACGAGCAGTACTTC
TRBJ1-3,TRBV2,TRBD1,NA,CASRAGTVRNTIYF,TGTGCCAGCAGGGCCGGGACAGTCCGAAACACCATATATTTT
TRBJ1-4,TRBV28,TRBD1,few,CASSRFPGQGNEKLFF,TGTGCCAGCAGCCGATTTCCGGGACAGGGGAATGAAAAACTGTTTTTT
TRBJ2-1,TRBV28,TRBD2,NA,CASSLSTAGGPRQFF,TGTGCCAGCAGTTTATCTACAGCGGGAGGGCCCAGGCAGTTCTTC
TRBJ1-2,TRBV2,TRBD1,few,CASSPGQGNGYTF,TGTGCCAGCAGTCCGGGACAGGGGAATGGCTACACCTTC
TRBJ1-4,TRBV5-6,TRBD1,NA,CASSFGQGTNEKLFF,TGTGCCAGCAGCTTTGGACAGGGAACTAATGAAAAACTGTTTTTT
TRBJ2-3,TRBV6-2/TRBV6-3,NA,NA,CASSYRIGRKSTDTQYF,TGTGCCAGCAGTTACAGGATCGGCCGGAAAAGCACAGATACGCAGTATTTT
TRBJ1-4,TRBV28,NA,few,CASGPGLREKLFF,TGTGCCAGCGGCCCCGGTCTCAGGGAAAAACTGTTTTTT
TRBJ2-7,TRBV21-1,NA,NA,CASSSKTNSYEQYF,TGTGCCAGCAGCTCAAAGACTAACTCCTACGAGCAGTACTTC
TRBJ1-1,TRBV6-6,NA,NA,CASSYSTGGAEAFF,TGTGCCAGCAGTTACTCCACGGGGGGGGCTGAAGCTTTCTTT
TRBJ2-2,TRBV18,TRBD2,NA,CASSPPGLAGDTGELFF,TGTGCCAGCTCACCCCCGGGACTAGCGGGAGACACCGGGGAGCTGTTTTTT
TRBJ1-3,TRBV7-6,TRBD1,NA,CASSLPLGRDSLSGNTIYF,TGTGCCAGCAGCTTACCCCTGGGCCGGGACAGCCTCTCTGGAAACACCATATATTTT
TRBJ2-5,TRBV29-1,NA,NA,CSVERPGTGQETQYF,TGCAGCGTTGAAAGACCCGGGACGGGACAAGAGACCCAGTACTTC
TRBJ1-3,TRBV2,NA,NA,CASSESANTIYF,TGTGCCAGCAGTGAATCTGCAAACACCATATATTTT
TRBJ2-1,TRBV6-5,TRBD1,NA,CASRRGRGNEQFF,TGTGCCAGCAGGAGGGGGCGCGGAAATGAGCAGTTCTTC
TRBJ2-1,TRBV19,NA,NA,CASTLNPQGYNEQFF,TGTGCCAGTACTTTAAACCCCCAGGGTTACAATGAGCAGTTCTTC
TRBJ1-2,TRBV7-2,NA,NA,CASTPNLYRGYTF,TGTGCCAGCACGCCGAACCTCTACCGGGGCTACACCTTC
TRBJ2-3,TRBV7-2,NA,NA,CASSPFAGNTDTQYF,TGTGCCAGCAGCCCCTTTGCGGGCAACACAGATACGCAGTATTTT
TRBJ1-1,TRBV29-1,NA,NA,CSVVIGNTEAFF,TGCAGCGTTGTCATCGGGAACACTGAAGCTTTCTTT